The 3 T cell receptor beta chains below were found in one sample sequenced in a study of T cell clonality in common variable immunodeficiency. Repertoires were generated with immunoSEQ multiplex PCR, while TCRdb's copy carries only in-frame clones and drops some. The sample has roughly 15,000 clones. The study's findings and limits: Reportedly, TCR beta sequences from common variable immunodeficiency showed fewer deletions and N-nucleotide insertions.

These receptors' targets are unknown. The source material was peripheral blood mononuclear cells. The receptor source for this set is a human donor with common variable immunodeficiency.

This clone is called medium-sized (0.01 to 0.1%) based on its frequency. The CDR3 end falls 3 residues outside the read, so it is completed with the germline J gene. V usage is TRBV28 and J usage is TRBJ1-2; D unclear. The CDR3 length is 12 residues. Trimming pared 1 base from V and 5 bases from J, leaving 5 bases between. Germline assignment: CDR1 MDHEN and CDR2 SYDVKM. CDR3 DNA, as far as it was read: TGTGCCAGCAGTTTATTTCGGTATGGC. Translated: CASSLFRYG. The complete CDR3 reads CASSLFRYGYTF.

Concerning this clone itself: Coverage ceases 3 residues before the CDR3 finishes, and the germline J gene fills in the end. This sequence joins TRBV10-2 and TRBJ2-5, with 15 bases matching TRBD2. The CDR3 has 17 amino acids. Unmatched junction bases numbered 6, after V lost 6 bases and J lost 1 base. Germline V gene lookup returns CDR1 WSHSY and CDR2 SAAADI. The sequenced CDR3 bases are TGCGCCAGCAGACAGGGACTAGCGGGAGGAGTCCAAGAGACC. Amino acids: CASRQGLAGGVQET. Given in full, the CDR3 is CASRQGLAGGVQETQYF.

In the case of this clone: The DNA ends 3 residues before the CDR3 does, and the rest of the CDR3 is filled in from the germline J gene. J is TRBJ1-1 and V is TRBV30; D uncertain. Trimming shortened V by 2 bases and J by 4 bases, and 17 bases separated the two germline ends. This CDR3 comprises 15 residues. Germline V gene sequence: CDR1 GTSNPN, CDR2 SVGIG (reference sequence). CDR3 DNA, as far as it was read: TGTGCCTGGAGTATTTCGGGTCTGGCCCTCACTGAA. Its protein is CAWSISGLALTE. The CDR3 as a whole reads CAWSISGLALTEAFF.